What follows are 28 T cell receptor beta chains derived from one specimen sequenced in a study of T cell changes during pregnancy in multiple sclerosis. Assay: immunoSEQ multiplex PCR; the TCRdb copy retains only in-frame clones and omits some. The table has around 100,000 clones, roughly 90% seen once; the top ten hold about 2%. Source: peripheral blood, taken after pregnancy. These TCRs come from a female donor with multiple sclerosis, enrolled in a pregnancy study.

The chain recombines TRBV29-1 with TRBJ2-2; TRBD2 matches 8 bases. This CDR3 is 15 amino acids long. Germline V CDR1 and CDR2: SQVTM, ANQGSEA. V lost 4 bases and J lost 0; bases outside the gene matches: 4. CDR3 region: CSVGSGGTNTGELFF. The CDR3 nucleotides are TGCAGCGTTGGGTCGGGAGGGACGAACACCGGGGAGCTGTTTTTT.

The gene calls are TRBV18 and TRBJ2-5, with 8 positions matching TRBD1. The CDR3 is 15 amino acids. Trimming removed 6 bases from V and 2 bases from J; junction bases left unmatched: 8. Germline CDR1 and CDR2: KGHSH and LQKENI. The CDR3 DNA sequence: TGTGCCAGCTCTCGAACAGGGGGACTTCAAGAGACCCAGTACTTC. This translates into CASSRTGGLQETQYF.

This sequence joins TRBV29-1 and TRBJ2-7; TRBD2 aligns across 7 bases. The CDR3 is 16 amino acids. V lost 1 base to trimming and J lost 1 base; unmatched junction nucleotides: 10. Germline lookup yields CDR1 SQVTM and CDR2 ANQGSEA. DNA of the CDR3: TGCAGCGTTGAAGTGGTAGGGCGGGAGAGATCCTACGAGCAGTACTTC. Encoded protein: CSVEVVGRERSYEQYF.

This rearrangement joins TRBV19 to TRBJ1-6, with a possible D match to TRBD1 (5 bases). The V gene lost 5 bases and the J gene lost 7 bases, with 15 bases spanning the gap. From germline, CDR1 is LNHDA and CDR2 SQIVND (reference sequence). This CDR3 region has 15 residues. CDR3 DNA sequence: TGTGCCAGTAGTCTATCGGGGGGTTTGAATTCACCCCTCCACTTT. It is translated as CASSLSGGLNSPLHF.

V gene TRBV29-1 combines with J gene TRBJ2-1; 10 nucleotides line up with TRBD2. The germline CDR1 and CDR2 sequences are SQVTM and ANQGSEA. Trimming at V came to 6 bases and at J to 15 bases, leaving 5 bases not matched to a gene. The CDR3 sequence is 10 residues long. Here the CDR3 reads CSVGLAVPFF. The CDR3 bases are TGCAGCGTCGGACTAGCGGTTCCGTTCTTC.

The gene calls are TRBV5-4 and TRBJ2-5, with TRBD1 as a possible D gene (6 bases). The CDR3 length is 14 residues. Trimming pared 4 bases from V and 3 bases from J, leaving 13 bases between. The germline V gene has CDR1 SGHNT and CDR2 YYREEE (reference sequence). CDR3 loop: CASSRAGVEETQYF. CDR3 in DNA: TGTGCCAGCAGCCGCGCAGGGGTCGAAGAGACCCAGTACTTC.

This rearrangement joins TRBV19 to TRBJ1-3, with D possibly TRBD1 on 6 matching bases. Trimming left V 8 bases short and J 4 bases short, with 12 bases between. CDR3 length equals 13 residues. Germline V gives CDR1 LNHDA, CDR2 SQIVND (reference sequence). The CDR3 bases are TGTGCCAGTTACAGGGCAGACGGAAACACCATATATTTT. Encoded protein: CASYRADGNTIYF.

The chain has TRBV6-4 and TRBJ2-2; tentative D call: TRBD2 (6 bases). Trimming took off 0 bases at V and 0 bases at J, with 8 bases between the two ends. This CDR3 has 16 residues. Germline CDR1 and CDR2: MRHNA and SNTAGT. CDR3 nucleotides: TGTGCCAGCAGTGACTCACCGGGAGCGAACACCGGGGAGCTGTTTTTT. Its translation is CASSDSPGANTGELFF.

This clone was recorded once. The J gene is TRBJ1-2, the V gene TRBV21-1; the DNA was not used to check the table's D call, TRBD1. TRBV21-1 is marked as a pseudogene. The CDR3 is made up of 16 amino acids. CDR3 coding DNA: TGTGCCAGCAGCAAACGGGTACAGGGAGTAAACTATGGCTACACCTTC. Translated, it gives CASSKRVQGVNYGYTF.

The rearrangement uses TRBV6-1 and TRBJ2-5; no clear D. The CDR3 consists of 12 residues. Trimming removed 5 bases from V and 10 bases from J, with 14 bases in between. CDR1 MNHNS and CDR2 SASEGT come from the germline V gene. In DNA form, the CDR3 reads TGTGCCAGCAGTCCCCGTTCAGTGGTCCAGTACTTC. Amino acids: CASSPRSVVQYF.

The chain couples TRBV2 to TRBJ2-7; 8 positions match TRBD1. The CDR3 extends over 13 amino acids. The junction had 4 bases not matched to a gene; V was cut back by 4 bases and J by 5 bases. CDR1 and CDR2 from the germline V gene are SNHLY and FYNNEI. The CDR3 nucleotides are TGTGCCAGCAGTGTCAGGGGGCCTCACGAGCAGTACTTC. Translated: CASSVRGPHEQYF.

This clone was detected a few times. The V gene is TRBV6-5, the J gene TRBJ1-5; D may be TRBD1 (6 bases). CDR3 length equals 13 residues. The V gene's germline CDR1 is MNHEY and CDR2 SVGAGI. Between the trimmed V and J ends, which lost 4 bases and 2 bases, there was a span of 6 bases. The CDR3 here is CASSSGGNQPQHF. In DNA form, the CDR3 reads TGTGCCAGCAGTTCAGGGGGCAATCAGCCCCAGCATTTT.

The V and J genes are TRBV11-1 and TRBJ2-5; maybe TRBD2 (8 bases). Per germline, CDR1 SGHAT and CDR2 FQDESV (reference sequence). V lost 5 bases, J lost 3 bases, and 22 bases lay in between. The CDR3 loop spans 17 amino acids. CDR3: CASSDQGGGRMEETQYF. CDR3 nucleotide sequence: TGTGCCAGCAGCGACCAGGGGGGCGGGAGGATGGAAGAGACCCAGTACTTC. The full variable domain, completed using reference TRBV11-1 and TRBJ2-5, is EAEVAQSPRYKITEKSQAVAFWCDPISGHATLYWYRQILGQGPELLVQFQDESVVDDSQLPKDRFSAERLKGVDSTLKIQPAELGDSAMYLCASSDQGGGRMEETQYFGPGTRLLVL.

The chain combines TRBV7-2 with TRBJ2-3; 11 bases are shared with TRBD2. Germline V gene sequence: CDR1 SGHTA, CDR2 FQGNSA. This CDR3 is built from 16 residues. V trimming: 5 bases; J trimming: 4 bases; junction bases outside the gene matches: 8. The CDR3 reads CASSSSGTSGSDTQYF. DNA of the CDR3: TGTGCCAGCAGCAGCTCCGGGACTAGCGGCTCAGATACGCAGTATTTT.

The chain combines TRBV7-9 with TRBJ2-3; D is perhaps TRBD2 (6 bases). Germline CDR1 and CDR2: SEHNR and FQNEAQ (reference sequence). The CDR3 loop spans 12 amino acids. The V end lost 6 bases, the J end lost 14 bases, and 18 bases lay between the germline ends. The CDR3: CASSSITDYLYF. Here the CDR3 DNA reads TGTGCCAGCAGTTCGATTACGGACTACTTGTATTTT.

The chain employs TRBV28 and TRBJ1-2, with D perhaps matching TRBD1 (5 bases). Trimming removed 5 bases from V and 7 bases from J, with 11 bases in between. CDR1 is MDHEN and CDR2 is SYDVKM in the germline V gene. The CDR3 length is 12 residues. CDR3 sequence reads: CASSPQGSGYTF. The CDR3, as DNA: TGTGCCAGCAGTCCGCAGGGTTCTGGCTACACCTTC.

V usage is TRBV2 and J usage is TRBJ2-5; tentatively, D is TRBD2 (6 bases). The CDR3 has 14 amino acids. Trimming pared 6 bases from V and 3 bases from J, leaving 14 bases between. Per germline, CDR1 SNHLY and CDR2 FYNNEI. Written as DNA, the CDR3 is TGTGCCAGCAGAAAGGGGACTTTCGAAGAGACCCAGTACTTC. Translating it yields CASRKGTFEETQYF.

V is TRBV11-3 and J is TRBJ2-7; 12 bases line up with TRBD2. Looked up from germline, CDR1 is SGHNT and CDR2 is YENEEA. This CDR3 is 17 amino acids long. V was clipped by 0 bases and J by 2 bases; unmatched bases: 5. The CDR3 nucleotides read TGTGCCAGCAGCTTAGAACTAGCGGGAGGACTACCCTACGAGCAGTACTTC. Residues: CASSLELAGGLPYEQYF. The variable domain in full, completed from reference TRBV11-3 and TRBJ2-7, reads EAGVVQSPRYKIIEKKQPVAFWCNPISGHNTLYWYLQNLGQGPELLIRYENEEAVDDSQLPKDRFSAERLKGVDSTLKIQPAELGDSAVYLCASSLELAGGLPYEQYFGPGTRLTVT.

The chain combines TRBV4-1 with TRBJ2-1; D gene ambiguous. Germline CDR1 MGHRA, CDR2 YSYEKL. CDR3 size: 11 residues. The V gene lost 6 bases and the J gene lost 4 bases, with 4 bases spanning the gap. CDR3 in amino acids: CASRQYNEQFF. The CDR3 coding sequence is TGCGCCAGCAGACAGTACAATGAGCAGTTCTTC.

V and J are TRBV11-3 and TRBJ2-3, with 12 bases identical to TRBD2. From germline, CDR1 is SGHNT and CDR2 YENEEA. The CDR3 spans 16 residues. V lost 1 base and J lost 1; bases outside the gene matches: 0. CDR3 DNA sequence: TGTGCCAGCAGCTTAGGACTAGCGGGGGGCACAGATACGCAGTATTTT. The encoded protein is CASSLGLAGGTDTQYF.

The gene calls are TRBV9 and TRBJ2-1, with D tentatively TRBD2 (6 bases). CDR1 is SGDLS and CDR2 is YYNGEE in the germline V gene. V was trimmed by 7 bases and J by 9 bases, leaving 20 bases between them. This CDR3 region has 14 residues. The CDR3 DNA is TGTGCCAGCCGAGAAGGCGGGGTGGGTGGTGAGCAGTTCTTC. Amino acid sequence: CASREGGVGGEQFF.

CDR3 residues: CASSLEGPPSAGNTIYF. CDR3 bases: TGCGCCAGCAGCTTGGAGGGGCCGCCGTCGGCCGGAAACACCATATATTTT. The gene calls are TRBV5-1 and TRBJ1-3, with D maybe TRBD1 (5 bases). CDR3 length: 17 amino acids. In germline, CDR1 is SGHRS, CDR2 YFSETQ. V dropped 0 bases and J dropped 4 bases, with 17 bases sitting between them.

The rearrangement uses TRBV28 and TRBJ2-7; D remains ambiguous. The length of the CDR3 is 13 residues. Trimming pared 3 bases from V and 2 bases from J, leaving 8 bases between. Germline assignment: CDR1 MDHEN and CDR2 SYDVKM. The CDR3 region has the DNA TGTGCCAGCAGTTTCCTGGGCCCCTACGAGCAGTACTTC. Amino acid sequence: CASSFLGPYEQYF.

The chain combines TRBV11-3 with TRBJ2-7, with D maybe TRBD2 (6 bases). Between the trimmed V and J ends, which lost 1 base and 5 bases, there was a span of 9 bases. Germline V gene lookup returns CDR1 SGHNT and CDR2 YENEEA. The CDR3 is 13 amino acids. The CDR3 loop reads CASSLGGVHEQYF. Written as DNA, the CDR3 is TGTGCCAGCAGCTTAGGCGGGGTGCACGAGCAGTACTTC.

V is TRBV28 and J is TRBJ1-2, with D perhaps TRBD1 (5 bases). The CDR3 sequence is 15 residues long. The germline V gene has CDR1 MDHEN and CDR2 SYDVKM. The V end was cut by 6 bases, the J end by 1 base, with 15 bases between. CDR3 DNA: TGTGCCAGCAGGTTTCCCCTCGGGGGTAACTATGGCTACACCTTC. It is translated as CASRFPLGGNYGYTF.

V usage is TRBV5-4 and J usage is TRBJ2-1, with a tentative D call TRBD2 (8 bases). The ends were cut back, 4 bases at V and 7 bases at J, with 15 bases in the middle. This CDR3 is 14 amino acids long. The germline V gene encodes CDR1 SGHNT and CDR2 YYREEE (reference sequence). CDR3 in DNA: TGTGCCAGCAGCCCCGGGAGGGGGCCGAATGAGCAGTTCTTC. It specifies CASSPGRGPNEQFF.

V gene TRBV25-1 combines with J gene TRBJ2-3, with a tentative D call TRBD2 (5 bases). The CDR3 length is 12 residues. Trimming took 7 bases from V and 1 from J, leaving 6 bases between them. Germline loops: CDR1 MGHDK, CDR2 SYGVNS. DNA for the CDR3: TGTGCCAGCAATAGCGGCACAGATACGCAGTATTTT. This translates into CASNSGTDTQYF. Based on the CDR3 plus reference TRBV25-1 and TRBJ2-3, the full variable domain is EADIYQTPRYLVIGTGKKITLECSQTMGHDKMYWYQQDPGMELHLIHYSYGVNSTEKGDLSSESTVSRIRTEHFPLTLESARPSHTSQYLCASNSGTDTQYFGPGTRLTVL.

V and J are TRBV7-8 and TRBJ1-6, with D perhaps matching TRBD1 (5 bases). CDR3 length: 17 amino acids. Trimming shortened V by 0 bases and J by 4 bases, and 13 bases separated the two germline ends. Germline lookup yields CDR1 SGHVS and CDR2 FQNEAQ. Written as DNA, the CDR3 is TGTGCCAGCAGCTTAGCAGGGGTCATTACTTATAATTCACCCCTCCACTTT. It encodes CASSLAGVITYNSPLHF.